This TCR beta chain was captured in a study of metastatic and nonmetastatic thyroid tumors. Study at large: Repertoires were compared across blood and tumor or nodule tissue from malignant and benign thyroid patients.

A word on this clone: Its specificity is not known.

The study's findings and limits: It was reportedly found that TCR beta diversity was significantly higher in malignant thyroid tumors than in benign nodules, a difference seen in both blood and tumor samples.

Source study methods: CDR3 differences across clinicopathological groups were used to build a distant-metastasis classifier for papillary thyroid cancer. MiXCR reprocessed the PCR reads for TCRdb. What appears here as the V and J calls and clone size reflects TCRdb's work, not the paper's. The sample records some 30,000 clones, 25% to 30% being singletons. Until they underwent thyroid surgery, no patient had received any treatment. The germline V and J ends were trimmed by 11 bases and 5 bases, with 28 bases remaining between them. Germline loops: CDR1 WNHNN, CDR2 SYGVQD (reference sequence). This CDR3 is 17 amino acids long.

Sequenced sample: blood. The chain has TRBV10-1 and TRBJ2-1; D gene ambiguous. The receptor's source is a female donor with papillary thyroid cancer or a benign thyroid nodule (not recorded which). Some clones in this sample may be carry-over from other donors' samples. Here the CDR3 DNA reads TGCGCCTCCCCTGGCGGCAACACCGTAGCTAAAAACAATGAGCAGTTCTTC. Translation gives CASPGGNTVAKNNEQFF.